The 5 T cell receptor beta chains reported below all come from one sample, sequenced in a study of sequential checkpoint blockade in melanoma. Here immunoSEQ multiplex PCR was the method, and the copy in TCRdb shows in-frame clones only, minus some. The sample holds under 20,000 clones, 60% to 80% seen once. Treatment denoted: randomized to nivolumab then ipilimumab (arm A) or the reverse (arm B). Material: CD8+ T cells sorted from blood (inferred from file names), obtained from a patient given nivolumab and ipilimumab in sequence. The receptors come from a human donor with melanoma.

Here the CDR3 reads CASEPLDRESYEQYF. DNA for the CDR3: TGTGCCAGCGAGCCGCTGGACAGGGAGTCCTACGAGCAGTACTTC. This chain uses TRBV2 with TRBJ2-5, with 8 bases matching TRBD1. The J call may be faulty, since TRBJ2-7 better matches the DNA end. The CDR3 has 15 amino acids. CDR1 and CDR2 from the germline V gene are SNHLY and FYNNEI.

The V call is TRBV6-1, the J call TRBJ1-2, with 8 bases matching TRBD1. Trimming removed 4 bases from V and 6 bases from J; junction bases left unmatched: 10. From germline, CDR1 is MNHNS and CDR2 SASEGT. The CDR3 extends over 15 amino acids. This chain's CDR3 is CASSVGRDRGNGYTF. The CDR3 nucleotides read TGTGCCAGCAGTGTAGGTCGCGACAGGGGTAATGGCTACACCTTC.

The V and J genes are TRBV7-9 and TRBJ1-3, with a tentative D call TRBD1 (6 bases). CDR3 length equals 14 residues. The germline CDR1 and CDR2 sequences are SEHNR and FQNEAQ (reference sequence). Trimming cost V 5 bases and J 3 bases, with 11 bases left between them. The CDR3 reads CASSSGGLGNTIYF. For the CDR3, the DNA is TGTGCCAGCAGCAGTGGGGGCCTTGGAAACACCATATATTTT.

This chain connects TRBV11-2 to TRBJ2-1; D unresolved. The ends were cut back, 1 base at V and 8 bases at J, with 9 bases in the middle. This CDR3 spans 13 amino acids. Germline CDR1 is SGHAT and CDR2 is FQNNGV. CDR3 sequence reads: CASSLGANDEQFF. The CDR3 bases are TGTGCCAGCAGCTTAGGAGCGAACGATGAGCAGTTCTTC.

In this sample, this clone turned up a few times. The chain couples TRBV5-1 to TRBJ1-4, with 9 bases identical to TRBD1. Germline V gene lookup returns CDR1 SGHRS and CDR2 YFSETQ. The CDR3 length is 15 residues. The ends lost 7 bases at V and 6 bases at J; junction bases unmatched: 10. CDR3 sequence reads: CASSLTGTGHEKLFF. In DNA form, the CDR3 reads TGCGCCAGCTCCCTAACCGGGACAGGGCATGAAAAACTGTTTTTT.